What follows is one T cell receptor (beta chain) and its context. The V and J ends lost 7 bases and 5 bases respectively, with 18 bases between them. The CDR3 consists of 15 residues. In germline, CDR1 is LNHDA, CDR2 SQIVND (reference sequence). Data came from immunoSEQ multiplex PCR; TCRdb stores just in-frame clones and leaves some out. Of 130,000 or so clones in the sample, about 90% are singletons; the top ten hold roughly 7.8%. These data originate in a study of control samples from healthy donors and cancer patients. This sequence was found in a man aged 45 to 65 with head and neck cancer. The chain carries TRBV19 and TRBJ1-5; no clear D gene. Sequencing input: PBMCs. The CDR3 region is CASTRRPGGDQPQHF. CDR3 in DNA: TGTGCCAGTACTCGACGGCCCGGAGGTGATCAGCCCCAGCATTTT.